This TCR beta chain was identified during a study of neoadjuvant anti-PD-1 for oral cavity cancer. About the study: Before surgery, most patients got three to four biweekly 3 mg/kg nivolumab doses. Around day 43, patients without progression received a fourth nivolumab dose before surgery.

TCRdb's table, derived via immunoSEQ multiplex PCR, lists solely in-frame clones and lacks some. The sample holds approximately 83,000 clones, roughly 80% seen once. In the case of this clone: Antigen unknown.

Patients had newly diagnosed, untreated stage II-IVA oral cavity squamous cell carcinoma. Findings and limits, study-wide: With three patients per group, TCR findings need larger cohorts.

The ends lost 0 bases at V and 3 bases at J; junction bases unmatched: 6. The germline gives CDR1 SGHNT, CDR2 YYREEE (reference sequence). There are 16 residues in the CDR3. The sequences come from PBMCs, collected before nivolumab (anti-PD-1) treatment. The source is a person between 35 and 79 years old with oral cavity squamous cell carcinoma. The V call is TRBV5-4, the J call TRBJ2-7; TRBD1 aligns across 10 bases. The CDR3 bases are TGTGCCAGCAGCTTGGGGGGGACAGGGGCGAACTACGAGCAGTACTTC. Its translation: CASSLGGTGANYEQYF. The complete variable domain, with remaining parts taken from reference TRBV5-4 and TRBJ2-7, reads ETGVTQSPTHLIKTRGQQVTLRCSSQSGHNTVSWYQQALGQGPQFIFQYYREEENGRGNFPPRFSGLQFPNYSSELNVNALELDDSALYLCASSLGGTGANYEQYFGPGTRLTVT.